Detailed here is one T cell receptor (beta chain). Its cognate antigen is unknown. The germline gives CDR1 SGHTA, CDR2 FQGNSA. The germline V and J ends were trimmed by 5 bases and 2 bases, with 19 bases remaining between them. The CDR3 sequence is 16 residues long. This specimen belongs to a study of OX40 agonist ivuxolimab in advanced cancers. Whole-study context: Ivuxolimab was delivered to patients intravenously every 2 weeks at doses spanning 0.01 to 10 mg/kg. Patients assigned to dose escalation were diagnosed with hepatocellular carcinoma, melanoma, renal cell or head and neck cancer. The study's findings and limits: Clonal expansion from baseline to week 6 occurred in both CD4+ and CD8+ T cells.

Sequenced by immunoSEQ multiplex PCR; TCRdb stores in-frame clones only, minus some. The sample holds under 90,000 clones, more than 80% seen once. The sequence was obtained from an adult with an advanced solid tumor such as melanoma, head and neck, liver or kidney cancer. The source was CD4+ or CD8+ T cells sorted from blood, collected in a trial of the OX40 agonist ivuxolimab. The rearrangement joins TRBV7-2 to TRBJ2-7, with D maybe TRBD1 (6 bases). The CDR3: CASSHITQGFTYEQYF. Written as DNA, the CDR3 is TGTGCCAGCAGCCACATTACGCAGGGGTTCACCTACGAGCAGTACTTC.